The 25 T cell receptor beta chains given below trace back to one sample, sequenced in a study of blood T cell repertoires in COVID-19 (dated by TCRdb to between 2020 and 2021). The library was produced with the immunoSEQ multiplex PCR assay. This is the immuneACCESS table as TCRdb keeps it, with only in-frame sequences that have V and J called. A part of the clones is gone; compared with another copy, unresolved V genes explain less than half, and the rest is unexplained. This sample has more than 100,000 clones in its table, and around 84% of those were observed once. The biggest ten clones account for about 2.2% of the sample. Sample: PBMCs or T cells enriched from blood (not recorded which). The receptors stem from a middle-aged man with acute COVID-19.

J is TRBJ2-1 and V is TRBV7-9, with TRBD2 as a possible D gene (6 bases). V dropped 5 bases and J dropped 7 bases, with 12 bases sitting between them. Germline CDR1 SEHNR, CDR2 FQNEAQ (reference sequence). The CDR3 runs 13 residues. The CDR3 nucleotides read TGTGCCAGCAGCGTTGGGACTCCGAATGAGCAGTTCTTC. This gives the protein CASSVGTPNEQFF.

The CDR3: CASSVVGGTDTQYF. The CDR3 bases are TGTGCCAGCAGCGTAGTGGGAGGAACAGATACGCAGTATTTT. This chain connects TRBV9 to TRBJ2-3; D perhaps matches TRBD2 (6 bases). The CDR3 consists of 14 residues. Trimming removed 0 bases from V and 3 bases from J, with 8 bases in between. Looked up from germline, CDR1 is SGDLS and CDR2 is YYNGEE.

V usage is TRBV5-6 and J usage is TRBJ1-1; possible D gene TRBD1, 6 bases. The V gene lost 1 base and the J gene lost 1 base, with 17 bases spanning the gap. The CDR3 totals 17 residues. The germline gives CDR1 SGHDT, CDR2 YYEEEE. This CDR3 is CASSLTVGRQANTEAFF. In nucleotides, the CDR3 is TGTGCCAGCAGCTTGACGGTTGGGAGACAGGCGAACACTGAAGCTTTCTTT.

This chain connects TRBV27 to TRBJ2-7, with 7 positions matching TRBD2. Trimming cost V 5 bases and J 7 bases; bases outside gene matches: 11. The CDR3 spans 14 residues. Looked up from germline, CDR1 is MNHEY and CDR2 is SMNVEV (reference sequence). The CDR3: CASSPRGFLGEQYF. Written as DNA, the CDR3 is TGTGCCAGCAGTCCGCGGGGGTTCCTCGGGGAGCAGTACTTC.

This chain joins TRBV28 and TRBJ1-1; D gene uncertain. Per the germline V gene, CDR1 is MDHEN and CDR2 is SYDVKM. V was pared by 5 bases and J by 9 bases, with 10 bases between. There are 11 residues in the CDR3. As DNA, the CDR3 is TGTGCCAGCAGTCTCTCTAGGAAAGCTTTCTTT. Translation: CASSLSRKAFF.

In this sample, this clone turned up once. The chain has TRBV3-1 (or the pseudogene TRBV3-2) and TRBJ2-4; possibly TRBD2 for D (7 bases). Deletions cut 0 bases from V and 6 bases from J, with 18 bases between. Germline CDR1 and CDR2: LGHDT and YNNKEL (reference sequence). The CDR3 covers 17 residues. This chain's CDR3 is CASSQEPYGGQGNIQYF. CDR3 nucleotides: TGTGCCAGCAGCCAAGAACCCTACGGGGGGCAAGGAAACATTCAGTACTTC.

The chain recombines TRBV11-2 with TRBJ2-2; 11 bases align to TRBD2. V gave up 6 bases and J gave up 5 bases; unmatched junction bases: 5. This CDR3 is built from 15 residues. Looked up from germline, CDR1 is SGHAT and CDR2 is FQNNGV. The CDR3 nucleotides read TGTGCCAGCAGATCGGGACTAGCGGATACCGGGGAGCTGTTTTTT. This sequence encodes CASRSGLADTGELFF.

This clone was seen a single time. This sequence joins TRBV7-2 and TRBJ1-2, with D possibly matching TRBD1 (6 bases). Per the germline V gene, CDR1 is SGHTA and CDR2 is FQGNSA. This CDR3 region has 15 residues. Trimming removed 2 bases from V and 8 bases from J, with 18 bases in between. The CDR3 spells CASSLLTGGAEGYTF. DNA of the CDR3: TGTGCCAGCAGCTTACTCACGGGGGGCGCGGAGGGCTACACCTTC.

This chain joins TRBV24-1 and TRBJ1-5; D might be TRBD1 (6 bases). Per the germline V gene, CDR1 is KGHDR and CDR2 is SFDVKD. V was trimmed by 4 bases and J by 5 bases, leaving 8 bases between them. The CDR3 contains 13 residues. The CDR3 reads CATSDAGDQPQHF. The CDR3 nucleotides are TGTGCCACCAGTGACGCAGGGGATCAGCCCCAGCATTTT.

The rearrangement uses TRBV19 and TRBJ1-5; D is perhaps TRBD1 (6 bases). The CDR3 loop spans 14 amino acids. CDR1 LNHDA and CDR2 SQIVND come from the germline V gene (reference sequence). V was cut by 7 bases and J by 5 bases, with 15 bases left in between. The CDR3 loop is CASTTTGGHQPQHF. DNA for the CDR3: TGTGCCAGTACCACTACCGGGGGGCATCAGCCCCAGCATTTT.

V and J are TRBV19 and TRBJ1-5; tentatively, D is TRBD1 (5 bases). CDR3 size: 15 residues. Germline V gene data show CDR1 as LNHDA and CDR2 as SQIVND (reference sequence). V lost 6 bases and J 3 bases, leaving 15 bases between the germline ends. The CDR3 DNA reads as TGTGCCAGTAGGCCACCGGGGGTGCCCAATCAGCCCCAGCATTTT. Its protein is CASRPPGVPNQPQHF.

V usage is TRBV23-1 and J usage is TRBJ1-5; D is unclear. TRBV23-1 is reported as an ORF; its role is uncertain. CDR3 size: 14 residues. The germline V and J ends were trimmed by 4 bases and 3 bases, with 10 bases remaining between them. CDR3 loop: CASSPRLYNQPQHF. CDR3 DNA sequence: TGCGCCAGCAGTCCGCGTCTGTACAATCAGCCCCAGCATTTT.

The chain has TRBV5-1 and TRBJ2-1; D remains unclear. Per the germline V gene, CDR1 is SGHRS and CDR2 is YFSETQ. The ends were cut back, 0 bases at V and 2 bases at J, with 6 bases in the middle. The CDR3 totals 14 residues. The DNA for the CDR3 is TGCGCCAGCAGCTTGGCGTCAGCCTACAATGAGCAGTTCTTC. It encodes CASSLASAYNEQFF.

This clone was picked up a small number of times. The rearrangement joins TRBV7-8 to TRBJ1-1, with D maybe TRBD1 (5 bases). Germline lookup yields CDR1 SGHVS and CDR2 FQNEAQ. There are 15 residues in the CDR3. The V end lost 2 bases, the J end lost 0 bases, and 10 bases lay between the germline ends. The CDR3 DNA reads as TGTGCCAGCAGCTTAAAGAGACAGCTGAACACTGAAGCTTTCTTT. This encodes CASSLKRQLNTEAFF.

The J gene is TRBJ2-3, the V gene TRBV5-1; 10 bases agree with TRBD2. Germline V gene data show CDR1 as SGHRS and CDR2 as YFSETQ. V was clipped by 4 bases and J by 4 bases; unmatched bases: 6. The CDR3 spans 15 residues. CDR3 loop: CASSLSGGAADTQYF. CDR3 sequence (DNA): TGCGCCAGCAGCCTAAGCGGGGGGGCCGCAGATACGCAGTATTTT.

This clone has only one observation. The chain combines TRBV7-9 with TRBJ1-5; TRBD1 matches at 9 bases. This CDR3 spans 16 amino acids. The V gene end was trimmed by 5 bases and the J gene end by 0 bases; junction bases not matched to a gene: 5. Looked up from germline, CDR1 is SEHNR and CDR2 is FQNEAQ (reference sequence). CDR3 sequence: CASSTGGKGSNQPQHF. The CDR3 bases are TGTGCCAGCAGCACAGGGGGCAAGGGTAGCAATCAGCCCCAGCATTTT. The full variable domain, rest sourced from reference TRBV7-9 and TRBJ1-5, is DTGVSQNPRHKITKRGQNVTFRCDPISEHNRLYWYRQTLGQGPEFLTYFQNEAQLEKSRLLSDRFSAERPKGSFSTLEIQRTEQGDSAMYLCASSTGGKGSNQPQHFGDGTRLSIL.

The chain recombines TRBV9 with TRBJ1-3; TRBD1 matches at 8 bases. Per the germline V gene, CDR1 is SGDLS and CDR2 is YYNGEE. V lost 0 bases to trimming and J lost 7 bases; unmatched junction nucleotides: 6. The CDR3 length is 15 residues. The CDR3 loop reads CASSVETGAGNTIYF. For the CDR3, the DNA is TGTGCCAGCAGCGTAGAGACAGGGGCCGGGAACACCATATATTTT.

CDR3 sequence reads: CASNPGTANYGYTF. The CDR3 DNA follows: TGTGCCAGCAACCCAGGGACTGCTAACTATGGCTACACCTTC. The genes are TRBV6-5 and TRBJ1-2, with D perhaps TRBD1 (5 bases). The CDR3 runs 14 residues. V lost 7 bases, J lost 0 bases, and 12 bases lay in between. Germline values: CDR1 MNHEY, CDR2 SVGAGI.

This clone was seen only once. The chain links TRBV7-3 to TRBJ1-1, with D uncertain. The CDR3 is 15 residues long. The V end lost 0 bases, the J end lost 0 bases, and 8 bases lay between the germline ends. The germline V gene encodes CDR1 SGHTA and CDR2 FQGTGA. CDR3 DNA sequence: TGTGCCAGCAGCTTAACGGCACAATTGAACACTGAAGCTTTCTTT. Encoded protein: CASSLTAQLNTEAFF.

The chain has TRBV7-2 and TRBJ2-5; TRBD2 agrees at 8 bases. The junction had 5 bases not matched to a gene; V was cut back by 5 bases and J by 0 bases. CDR3 length equals 15 residues. CDR1 is SGHTA and CDR2 is FQGNSA in the germline V gene. Here the CDR3 DNA reads TGTGCCAGCAGCCGCGGGGGGACCTACCAAGAGACCCAGTACTTC. Translated: CASSRGGTYQETQYF.

V gene TRBV6-5 combines with J gene TRBJ2-3; D not certain. Trimming took 7 bases from V and 0 from J, leaving 2 bases between them. There are 11 residues in the CDR3. Germline CDR1 MNHEY, CDR2 SVGAGI. CDR3 DNA: TGTGCCAGCACAAGCACAGATACGCAGTATTTT. It codes for CASTSTDTQYF.

V usage is TRBV19 and J usage is TRBJ2-1, with D possibly matching TRBD1 (6 bases). The germline CDR1 and CDR2 sequences are LNHDA and SQIVND (reference sequence). The CDR3 has 14 amino acids. The ends were cut back, 5 bases at V and 8 bases at J, with 16 bases in the middle. CDR3 loop: CASSPWTARDEQFF. The CDR3 region has the DNA TGTGCCAGTAGTCCATGGACAGCCAGGGATGAGCAGTTCTTC.

The J gene is TRBJ1-6, the V gene TRBV5-6; TRBD1 is a possible D gene (5 bases). Deletions cut 5 bases from V and 7 bases from J, with 19 bases between. This CDR3 has 16 residues. The V gene's germline CDR1 is SGHDT and CDR2 YYEEEE. The CDR3 is CASSYRWGGRNSPLHF. The CDR3 DNA reads as TGTGCCAGCAGTTATCGGTGGGGGGGACGGAATTCACCCCTCCACTTT.

The chain recombines TRBV5-5 with TRBJ1-2, with 8 bases that match TRBD1. The junction had 0 bases not matched to a gene; V was cut back by 0 bases and J by 8 bases. This CDR3 has 12 residues. CDR1 SGHKS and CDR2 YYEKEE come from the germline V gene (reference sequence). CDR3 DNA: TGTGCCAGCAGCTTGGCAGGGGGCGGCTACACCTTC. Encoded protein: CASSLAGGGYTF.

The chain joins TRBV7-8 to TRBJ2-3; the D gene is possibly TRBD1 (5 bases). Germline V lookup: CDR1 SGHVS, CDR2 FQNEAQ. With 2 bases removed from V and 0 bases from J, the gap between germline ends came to 12 bases. The CDR3 has 16 residues. CDR3 sequence (DNA): TGTGCCAGCAGCTTAAGGGGCGGTTCTAGCACAGATACGCAGTATTTT. Translating it yields CASSLRGGSSTDTQYF. Filled out from reference TRBV7-8 and TRBJ2-3, the complete variable domain reads GAGVSQSPRYKVAKRGQDVALRCDPISGHVSLFWYQQALGQGPEFLTYFQNEAQLDKSGLPSDRFFAERPEGSVSTLKIQRTQQEDSAVYLCASSLRGGSSTDTQYFGPGTRLTVL.